This T cell receptor beta chain was profiled in a study of post-analysis software for immune sequencing data. Study results and caveats: Batch-mates among the samples co-clustered strongly by F measure. Controls' normalized Chao1 diversity significantly exceeded that of multiple sclerosis patients. TRBV5-6, TRBV5-1 and TRBV20-1 were among roughly five TRBV segments more frequent in patients than controls.

Per germline, CDR1 MNHNY and CDR2 SVGAGI (reference sequence). Trimming pared 7 bases from V and 6 bases from J, leaving 17 bases between. This CDR3 has 14 amino acids. This clonotype appeared a few times. Its antigen is as yet unknown. Each TCR beta cDNA library carried unique molecular identifiers. MiXCR, run by TCRdb on the PCR reads, gives a single entry per CDR3 protein. Of about 260,000 distinct CDR3 sequences in the sample, 35% to 40% are singletons; the top ten hold under 5.5%. This TCR was recovered from a girl aged 5 to 17 with multiple sclerosis. Sequenced material: blood. V usage is TRBV6-6 and J usage is TRBJ2-3; perhaps TRBD2 as D (6 bases). The CDR3 sequence is CASNCGTLSDTQYF. The CDR3 nucleotides read TGTGCCAGCAACTGCGGGACCCTGAGCGATACGCAGTATTTT.